This T cell receptor beta chain was captured in a study of OX40 agonist ivuxolimab in advanced cancers. Whole-study findings and limits: It was also the case that some nonresponders had low normalized T-cell clonal expansion.

Generated by immunoSEQ multiplex PCR, the TCRdb table keeps only in-frame clones and is missing some. The sample consists of roughly 140,000 clones, approximately 94% of them appearing once. V gave up 2 bases and J gave up 9 bases, with 20 bases separating them. This CDR3 comprises 16 residues. Looked up from germline, CDR1 is MNHEY and CDR2 is SMNVEV (reference sequence). This clone has a single count. Its matching antigen is unknown. Baseline was the first blood sampling point, followed by cycle 4 day 1 and cycle 7 day 1. This TCR came from an adult with an advanced solid tumor such as melanoma, head and neck, liver or kidney cancer. This rearrangement joins TRBV27 to TRBJ2-1, with D perhaps TRBD1 (6 bases). Sequencing used CD4+ or CD8+ T cells sorted from blood, obtained in a trial of the OX40 agonist ivuxolimab. In DNA form, the CDR3 reads TGTGCCAGCAGTTTAAGGGGAGTCGGGACACACCCTGAGCAGTTCTTC. As protein: CASSLRGVGTHPEQFF.